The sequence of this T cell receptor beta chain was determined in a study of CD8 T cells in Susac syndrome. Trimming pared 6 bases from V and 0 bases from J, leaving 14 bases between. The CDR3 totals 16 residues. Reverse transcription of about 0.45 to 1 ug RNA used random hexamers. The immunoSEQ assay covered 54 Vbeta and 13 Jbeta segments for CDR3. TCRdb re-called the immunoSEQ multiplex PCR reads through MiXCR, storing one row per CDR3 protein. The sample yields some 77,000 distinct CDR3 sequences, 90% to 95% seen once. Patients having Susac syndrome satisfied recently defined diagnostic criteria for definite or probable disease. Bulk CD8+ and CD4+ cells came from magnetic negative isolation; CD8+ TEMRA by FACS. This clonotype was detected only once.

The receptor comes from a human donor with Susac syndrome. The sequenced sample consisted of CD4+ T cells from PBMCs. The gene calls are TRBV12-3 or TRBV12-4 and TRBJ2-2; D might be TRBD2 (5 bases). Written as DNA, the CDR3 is TGTGCCAGCAGATCGACGAGGACTGCGAACACCGGGGAGCTGTTTTTT. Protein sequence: CASRSTRTANTGELFF.